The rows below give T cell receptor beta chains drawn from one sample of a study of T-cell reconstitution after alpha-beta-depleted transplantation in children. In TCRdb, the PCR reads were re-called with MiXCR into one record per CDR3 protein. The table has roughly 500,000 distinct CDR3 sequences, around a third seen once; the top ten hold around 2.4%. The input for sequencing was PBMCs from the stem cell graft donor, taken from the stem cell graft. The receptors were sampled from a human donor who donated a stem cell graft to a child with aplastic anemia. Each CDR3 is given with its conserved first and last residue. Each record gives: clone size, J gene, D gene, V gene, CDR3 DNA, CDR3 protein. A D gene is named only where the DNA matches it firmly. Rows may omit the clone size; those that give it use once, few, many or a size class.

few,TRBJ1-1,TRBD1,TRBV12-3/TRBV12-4,TGTGCCAGCAGTTACACAGGGGGAGGAGCTGAAGCTTTCTTT,CASSYTGGGAEAFF
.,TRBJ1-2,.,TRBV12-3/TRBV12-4,TGTGCCAGCACCGGACTGCTCGACTACACCTTC,CASTGLLDYTF
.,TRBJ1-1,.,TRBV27,TGTGCCAGCAGTTTATTAGGTTTCGGGGGGATCCCTAATGAAGCTTTCTTT,CASSLLGFGGIPNEAFF
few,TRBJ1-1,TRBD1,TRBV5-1,TGCGCCAGCAGCTTGGCAGGACAGGCATTGAACACTGAAGCTTTCTTT,CASSLAGQALNTEAFF
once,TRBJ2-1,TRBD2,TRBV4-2,TGTGCCAGCAGCCGAGAGCGGGAGGGCTACAATGAGCAGTTCTTC,CASSREREGYNEQFF
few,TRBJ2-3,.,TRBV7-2,TGTGCCAGCAGCTTAGCGGGTAACCCCGGCACAGATACGCAGTATTTT,CASSLAGNPGTDTQYF
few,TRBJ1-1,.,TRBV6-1,TGTGCCAGCAGCCCTACCGACGCACGGATAACTGAAGCTTTCTTT,CASSPTDARITEAFF
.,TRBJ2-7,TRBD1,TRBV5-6,TGTGCCAGCAGTCAGACAGGGGATGCCTACGAGCAGTACTTC,CASSQTGDAYEQYF
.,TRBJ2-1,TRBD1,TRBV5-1,TGCGCCAGCAGCTTCCCGGGACAGTACAATGAGCAGTTCTTC,CASSFPGQYNEQFF
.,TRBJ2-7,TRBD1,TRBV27,TGTGCCAGCAGTTCGCTCGGGACAGGGGCCTACGAGCAGTACTTC,CASSSLGTGAYEQYF
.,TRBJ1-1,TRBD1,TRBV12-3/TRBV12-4,TGTGCCAGCAGCCTACAGGGGGTTTACACTGAAGCTTTCTTT,CASSLQGVYTEAFF
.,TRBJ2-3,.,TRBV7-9,TGTGCCAGCAGGCCCGGGACCCCAAAAACAGATACGCAGTATTTT,CASRPGTPKTDTQYF
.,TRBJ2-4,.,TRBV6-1,TGTGCCAGCAGTGGCCCGACCAAAAACATTCAGTACTTC,CASSGPTKNIQYF
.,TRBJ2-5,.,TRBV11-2,TGTGCCAGCAGCCTCCCTCTGGGGCTAACGGAGACCCAGTACTTC,CASSLPLGLTETQYF
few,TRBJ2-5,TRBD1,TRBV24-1,TGTGCCACCCAAGGACAGGGGGAGTGGGAGACCCAGTACTTC,CATQGQGEWETQYF
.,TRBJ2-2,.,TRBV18,TGTGCCAGCTCACCTCAACAGAACACCGGGGAGCTGTTTTTT,CASSPQQNTGELFF
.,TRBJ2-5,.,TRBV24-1,TGTGCCACCAGTGAGCCTTCAAGCAACCAAGAGACCCAGTACTTC,CATSEPSSNQETQYF
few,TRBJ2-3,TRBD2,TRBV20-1,TGCAGTGCTACGACTAGCGGGAGGGCCGTAGATACGCAGTATTTT,CSATTSGRAVDTQYF
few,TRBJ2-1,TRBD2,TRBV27,TGTGCCAGCAGTTTAGTGGGGGGGGATCTGGGAAATGAGCAGTTCTTC,CASSLVGGDLGNEQFF
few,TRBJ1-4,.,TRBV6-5,TGTGCCAGCAGTTACTCGGCCCAGGGGAGGGAAAAACTGTTTTTT,CASSYSAQGREKLFF